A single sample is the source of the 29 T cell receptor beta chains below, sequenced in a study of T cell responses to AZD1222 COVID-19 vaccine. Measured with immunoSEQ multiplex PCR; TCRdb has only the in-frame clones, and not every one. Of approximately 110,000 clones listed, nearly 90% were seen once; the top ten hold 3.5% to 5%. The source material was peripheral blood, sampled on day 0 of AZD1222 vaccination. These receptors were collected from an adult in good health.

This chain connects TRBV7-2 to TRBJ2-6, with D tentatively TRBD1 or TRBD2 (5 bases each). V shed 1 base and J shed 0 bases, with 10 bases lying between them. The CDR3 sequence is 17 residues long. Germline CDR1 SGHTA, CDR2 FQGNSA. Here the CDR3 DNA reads TGTGCCAGCAGCTTAGTCCTCGGGGCCTCTGGGGCCAACGTCCTGACTTTC. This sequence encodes CASSLVLGASGANVLTF.

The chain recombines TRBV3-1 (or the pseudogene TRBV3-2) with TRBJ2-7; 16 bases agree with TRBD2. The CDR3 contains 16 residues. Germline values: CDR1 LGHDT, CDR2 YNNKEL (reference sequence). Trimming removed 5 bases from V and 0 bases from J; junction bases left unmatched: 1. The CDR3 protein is CASSGTSGGGSYEQYF. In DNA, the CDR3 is TGTGCCAGCAGCGGGACTAGCGGGGGGGGCTCCTACGAGCAGTACTTC.

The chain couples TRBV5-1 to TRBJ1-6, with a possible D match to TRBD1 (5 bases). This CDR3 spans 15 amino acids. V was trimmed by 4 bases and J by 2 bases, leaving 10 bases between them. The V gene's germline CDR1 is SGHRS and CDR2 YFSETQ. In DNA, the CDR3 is TGCGCCAGCAGCAGCACAGGCCCCTATAATTCACCCCTCCACTTT. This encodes CASSSTGPYNSPLHF.

CDR3 nucleotide sequence: TGTGCCAGCAGCCCATTGAGGGTTGCAACTAATGAAAAACTGTTTTTT. This gives the protein CASSPLRVATNEKLFF. The rearrangement links TRBV7-8 to TRBJ1-4; D is undetermined. V was cut by 5 bases and J by 0 bases, with 13 bases left in between. The CDR3 consists of 16 residues. Looked up from germline, CDR1 is SGHVS and CDR2 is FQNEAQ.

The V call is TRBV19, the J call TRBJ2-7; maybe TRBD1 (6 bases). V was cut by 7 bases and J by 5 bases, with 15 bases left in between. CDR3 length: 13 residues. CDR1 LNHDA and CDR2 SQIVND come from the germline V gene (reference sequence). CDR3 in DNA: TGTGCCAGTACCCCCGGGACATCCGACGAGCAGTACTTC. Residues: CASTPGTSDEQYF.

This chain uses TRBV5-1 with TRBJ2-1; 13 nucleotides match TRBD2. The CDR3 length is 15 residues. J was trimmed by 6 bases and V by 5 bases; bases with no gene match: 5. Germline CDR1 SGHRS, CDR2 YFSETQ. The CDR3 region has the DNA TGCGCCAGCAGTCGGACTAGCGGGAGTCGCAATGAGCAGTTCTTC. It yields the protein CASSRTSGSRNEQFF. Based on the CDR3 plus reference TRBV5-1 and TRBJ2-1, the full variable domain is KAGVTQTPRYLIKTRGQQVTLSCSPISGHRSVSWYQQTPGQGLQFLFEYFSETQRNKGNFPGRFSGRQFSNSRSEMNVSTLELGDSALYLCASSRTSGSRNEQFFGPGTRLTVL.

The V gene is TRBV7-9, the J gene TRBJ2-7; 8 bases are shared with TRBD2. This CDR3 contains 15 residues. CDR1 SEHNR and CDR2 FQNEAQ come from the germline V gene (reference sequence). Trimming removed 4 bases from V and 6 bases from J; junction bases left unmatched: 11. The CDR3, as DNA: TGTGCCAGCAGCTCCACCGGGACTAGTTGGTCCGAGCAGTACTTC. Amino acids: CASSSTGTSWSEQYF. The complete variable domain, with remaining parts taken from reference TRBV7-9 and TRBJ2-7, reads DTGVSQNPRHKITKRGQNVTFRCDPISEHNRLYWYRQTLGQGPEFLTYFQNEAQLEKSRLLSDRFSAERPKGSFSTLEIQRTEQGDSAMYLCASSSTGTSWSEQYFGPGTRLTVT.

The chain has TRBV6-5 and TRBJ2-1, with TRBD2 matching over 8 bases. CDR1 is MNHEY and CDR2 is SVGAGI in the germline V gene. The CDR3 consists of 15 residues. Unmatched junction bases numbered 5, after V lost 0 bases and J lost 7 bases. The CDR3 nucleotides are TGTGCCAGCAGTTACTCGGCGGGGGGATATAATGAGCAGTTCTTC. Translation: CASSYSAGGYNEQFF.

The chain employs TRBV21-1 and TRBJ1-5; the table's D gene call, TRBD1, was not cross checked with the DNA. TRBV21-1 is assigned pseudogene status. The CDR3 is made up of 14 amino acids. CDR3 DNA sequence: TGTGCCAGCAGGAGCAGGGCCGTGGATCAGCCCCAGCATTTT. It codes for CASRSRAVDQPQHF.

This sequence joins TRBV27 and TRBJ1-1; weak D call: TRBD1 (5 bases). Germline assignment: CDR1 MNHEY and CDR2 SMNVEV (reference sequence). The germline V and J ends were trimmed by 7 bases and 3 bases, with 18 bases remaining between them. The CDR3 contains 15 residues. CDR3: CASNTWVGGDTEAFF. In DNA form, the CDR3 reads TGTGCCAGCAACACCTGGGTGGGGGGGGACACTGAAGCTTTCTTT.

The CDR3 DNA sequence: TGTGCCAGCGCGGACAGATTCATTGGCGCTGAAGCTTTCTTT. Its protein product is CASADRFIGAEAFF. The rearrangement joins TRBV6-5 to TRBJ1-1, with TRBD1 as a possible D gene (6 bases). This CDR3 contains 14 residues. CDR1 and CDR2 from the germline V gene are MNHEY and SVGAGI. Trimming took 8 bases from V and 6 from J, leaving 19 bases between them.

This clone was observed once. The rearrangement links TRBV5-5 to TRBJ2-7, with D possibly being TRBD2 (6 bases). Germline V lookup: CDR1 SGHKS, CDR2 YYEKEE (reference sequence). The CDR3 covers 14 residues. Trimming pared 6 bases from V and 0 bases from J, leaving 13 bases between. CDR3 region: CASNRDWSSYEQYF. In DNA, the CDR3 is TGTGCCAGCAACCGGGACTGGAGCTCCTACGAGCAGTACTTC. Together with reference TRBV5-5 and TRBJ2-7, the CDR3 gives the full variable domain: DAGVTQSPTHLIKTRGQQVTLRCSPISGHKSVSWYQQVLGQGPQFIFQYYEKEERGRGNFPDRFSARQFPNYSSELNVNALLLGDSALYLCASNRDWSSYEQYFGPGTRLTVT.

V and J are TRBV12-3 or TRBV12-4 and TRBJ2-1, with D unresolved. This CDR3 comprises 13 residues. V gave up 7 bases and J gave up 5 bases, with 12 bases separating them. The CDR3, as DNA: TGTGCCAGCAATTTTGCTCGAAACAATGAGCAGTTCTTC. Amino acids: CASNFARNNEQFF.

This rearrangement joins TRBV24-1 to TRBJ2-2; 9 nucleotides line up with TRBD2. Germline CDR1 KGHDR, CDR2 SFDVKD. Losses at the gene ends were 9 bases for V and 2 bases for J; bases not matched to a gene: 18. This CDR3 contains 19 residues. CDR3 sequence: CATGTSSKETAPNTGELFF. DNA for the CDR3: TGTGCCACCGGGACTAGCTCTAAGGAAACCGCCCCAAACACCGGGGAGCTGTTTTTT.

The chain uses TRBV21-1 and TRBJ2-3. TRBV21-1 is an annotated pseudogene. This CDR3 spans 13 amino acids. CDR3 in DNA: TGTGCCAGCAGCAAGGGGTACACAGATACGCAGTATTTT. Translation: CASSKGYTDTQYF.

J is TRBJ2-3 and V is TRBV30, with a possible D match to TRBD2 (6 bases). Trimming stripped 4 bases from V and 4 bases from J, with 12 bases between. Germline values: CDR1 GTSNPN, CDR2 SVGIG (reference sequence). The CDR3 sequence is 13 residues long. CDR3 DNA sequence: TGTGCCTGGACTGTCCGGAGGGCAGATACGCAGTATTTT. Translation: CAWTVRRADTQYF.

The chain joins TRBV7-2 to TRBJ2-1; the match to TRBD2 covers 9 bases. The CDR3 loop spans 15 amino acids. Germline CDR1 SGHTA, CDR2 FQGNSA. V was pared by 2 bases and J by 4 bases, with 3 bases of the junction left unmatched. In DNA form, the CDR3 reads TGTGCCAGCAGCTTATTACTAGCGGGTTACAATGAGCAGTTCTTC. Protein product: CASSLLLAGYNEQFF. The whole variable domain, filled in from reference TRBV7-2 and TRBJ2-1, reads GAGVSQSPSNKVTEKGKDVELRCDPISGHTALYWYRQSLGQGLEFLIYFQGNSAPDKSGLPSDRFSAERTGGSVSTLTIQRTQQEDSAVYLCASSLLLAGYNEQFFGPGTRLTVL.

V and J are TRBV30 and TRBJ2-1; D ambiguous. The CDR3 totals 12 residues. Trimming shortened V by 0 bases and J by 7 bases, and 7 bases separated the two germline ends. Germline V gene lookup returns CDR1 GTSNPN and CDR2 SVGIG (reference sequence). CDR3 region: CAWSVLGNEQFF. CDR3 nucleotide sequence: TGTGCCTGGAGTGTGCTCGGAAATGAGCAGTTCTTC.

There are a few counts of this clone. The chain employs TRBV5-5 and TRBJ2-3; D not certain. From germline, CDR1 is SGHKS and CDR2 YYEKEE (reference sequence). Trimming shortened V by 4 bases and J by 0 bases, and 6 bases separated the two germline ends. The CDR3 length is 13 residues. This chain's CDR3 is CASSPVSTDTQYF. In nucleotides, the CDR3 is TGTGCCAGCAGCCCGGTTAGCACAGATACGCAGTATTTT.

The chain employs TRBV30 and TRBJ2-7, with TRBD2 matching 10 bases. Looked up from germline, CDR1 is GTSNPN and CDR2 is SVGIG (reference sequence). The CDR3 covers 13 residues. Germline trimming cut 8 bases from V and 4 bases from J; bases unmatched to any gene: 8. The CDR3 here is CAGSSGSWYEQYF. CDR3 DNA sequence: TGTGCCGGATCTAGCGGGAGCTGGTACGAGCAGTACTTC.

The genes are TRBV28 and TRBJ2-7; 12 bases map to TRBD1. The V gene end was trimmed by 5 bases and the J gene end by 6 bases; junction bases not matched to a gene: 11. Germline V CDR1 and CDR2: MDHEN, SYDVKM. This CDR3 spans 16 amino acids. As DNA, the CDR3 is TGTGCCAGCAGTCCGCCCCGGGACAGGGGGCTCGCCGAGCAGTACTTC. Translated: CASSPPRDRGLAEQYF.

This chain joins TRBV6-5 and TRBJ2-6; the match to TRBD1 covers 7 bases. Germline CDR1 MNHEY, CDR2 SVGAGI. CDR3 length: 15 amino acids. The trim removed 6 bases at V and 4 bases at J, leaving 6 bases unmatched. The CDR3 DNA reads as TGTGCCAGCAGAGCAGGGGGATCCGGGGCCAACGTCCTGACTTTC. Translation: CASRAGGSGANVLTF.

CDR3 loop: CASSGGQRSSYEQYF. In DNA form, the CDR3 reads TGTGCCAGCAGTGGGGGACAGAGGAGCTCCTACGAGCAGTACTTC. This chain uses TRBV6-2 or TRBV6-3 with TRBJ2-7, with 7 bases that match TRBD1. Per the germline V gene, CDR1 is MNHEY and CDR2 is SVGEGT. The CDR3 consists of 15 residues. V was pared by 5 bases and J by 0 bases, with 7 bases of the junction left unmatched.

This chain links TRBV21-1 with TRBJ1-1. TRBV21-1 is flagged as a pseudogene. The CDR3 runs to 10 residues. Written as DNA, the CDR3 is TGTGCCAGCAGCATTCTCGGGCCTTTCTTT. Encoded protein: CASSILGPFF.

The CDR3 nucleotides read TGTGCCAGCAGCGCACAGGGACAACCCCAGCATTTT. Amino acids: CASSAQGQPQHF. The chain couples TRBV5-4 to TRBJ1-5; tentative D call: TRBD1 (6 bases). Germline CDR1 is SGHNT and CDR2 is YYREEE (reference sequence). Trimming left V 4 bases short and J 10 bases short, with 12 bases between. CDR3 length equals 12 residues.

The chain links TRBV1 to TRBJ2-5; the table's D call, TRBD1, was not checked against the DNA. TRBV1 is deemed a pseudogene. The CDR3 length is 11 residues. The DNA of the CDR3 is TGCACCAGCTTATGCAGAGAGACCCAGTACTTC. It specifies CTSLCRETQYF.

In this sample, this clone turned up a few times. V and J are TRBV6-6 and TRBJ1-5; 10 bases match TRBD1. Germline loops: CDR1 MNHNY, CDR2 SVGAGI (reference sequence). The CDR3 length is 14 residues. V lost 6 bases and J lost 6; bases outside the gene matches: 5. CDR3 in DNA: TGTGCCAGCAGGGGACAGGGGCGGGTTCAGCCCCAGCATTTT. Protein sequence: CASRGQGRVQPQHF.

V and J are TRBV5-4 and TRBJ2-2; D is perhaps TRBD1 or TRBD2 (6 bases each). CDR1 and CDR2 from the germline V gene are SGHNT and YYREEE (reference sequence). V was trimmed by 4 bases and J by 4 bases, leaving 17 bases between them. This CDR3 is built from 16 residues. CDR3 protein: CASSAGRGAGTGELFF. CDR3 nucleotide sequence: TGTGCCAGCAGCGCGGGAAGGGGGGCTGGCACCGGGGAGCTGTTTTTT.

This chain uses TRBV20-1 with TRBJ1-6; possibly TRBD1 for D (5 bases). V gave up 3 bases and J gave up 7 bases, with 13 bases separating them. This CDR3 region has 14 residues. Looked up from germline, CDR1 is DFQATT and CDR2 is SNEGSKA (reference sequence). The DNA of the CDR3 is TGCAGTGCTAGTGGGGACGTATCCAATTCACCCCTCCACTTT. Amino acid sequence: CSASGDVSNSPLHF.